The next 11 T cell receptor beta chains were all read from a single sample in a study of shared clonotypes between healthy human individuals. Using immunoSEQ multiplex PCR, the repertoire was profiled, and TCRdb retains in-frame clones only, with some absent. In the table there are approximately 1.4 million clones, about 98% of which are singletons. Sample: naive CD4+ T cells sorted from blood. As to subset: CD45RA+ positively selected. The receptors come from a man aged 25 to 40 in good health.

The rearrangement uses TRBV9 and TRBJ2-3, with 7 bases matching TRBD1. CDR3 length: 15 residues. Trimming at V came to 1 base and at J to 4 bases, leaving 6 bases not matched to a gene. Per the germline V gene, CDR1 is SGDLS and CDR2 is YYNGEE. CDR3 amino acids: CASSVRGLRADTQYF. The CDR3 nucleotides read TGTGCCAGCAGCGTAAGGGGGCTTAGGGCAGATACGCAGTATTTT.

The V call is TRBV10-1, the J call TRBJ2-1; 8 bases map to TRBD1. Germline values: CDR1 WNHNN, CDR2 SYGVQD (reference sequence). The CDR3 has 15 amino acids. With V trimmed by 5 bases and J by 6 bases, 9 bases remained unmatched. CDR3 residues: CASSSPRDRSNEQFF. The CDR3, as DNA: TGCGCCAGCAGTTCCCCCCGGGACAGGTCCAATGAGCAGTTCTTC.

The chain employs TRBV5-6 and TRBJ2-7; D is undetermined. The CDR3 length is 15 residues. Trimming took off 4 bases at V and 2 bases at J, with 16 bases between the two ends. CDR1 and CDR2 (germline): SGHDT, YYEEEE. The CDR3 spells CASSIRQIVTYEQYF. DNA for the CDR3: TGTGCCAGCAGCATACGACAAATTGTCACCTACGAGCAGTACTTC.

V gene TRBV18 combines with J gene TRBJ1-5, with 8 bases aligning to TRBD1. The CDR3 contains 13 residues. The V and J ends lost 5 bases and 7 bases, in that order; junction bases with no gene match: 4. Germline CDR1 and CDR2: KGHSH and LQKENI. The CDR3 nucleotides are TGTGCCAGCTCATTGACAGGGGTGCAGCCCCAGCATTTT. This encodes CASSLTGVQPQHF.

The chain uses TRBV7-3 and TRBJ2-1; TRBD1 or TRBD2 may be the D gene (5 bases each). Germline CDR1 and CDR2: SGHTA and FQGTGA. The CDR3 runs to 14 residues. The V end lost 1 base, the J end lost 5 bases, and 9 bases lay between the germline ends. CDR3 sequence: CASSLRDGNNEQFF. The CDR3 coding sequence is TGTGCCAGCAGCTTAAGGGACGGAAACAATGAGCAGTTCTTC.

This sequence joins TRBV9 and TRBJ2-1, with D possibly TRBD1 on 5 matching bases. CDR1 SGDLS and CDR2 YYNGEE come from the germline V gene. Trimming removed 0 bases at V and 11 bases at J, with 15 bases between. This CDR3 spans 14 amino acids. CDR3 DNA: TGTGCCAGCAGCGTAGGGCAGACAGTTCCCAAGCAGTTCTTC. Translated: CASSVGQTVPKQFF.

The gene calls are TRBV4-1 and TRBJ2-5; the D gene is possibly TRBD2 (5 bases). CDR3 length: 16 amino acids. V lost 4 bases to trimming and J lost 1 base, with 16 bases between them. Germline-derived CDR1 and CDR2 are MGHRA and YSYEKL. The CDR3 loop is CASSLSGGGPQETQYF. CDR3 coding DNA: TGCGCCAGCAGCCTCTCCGGAGGTGGGCCCCAAGAGACCCAGTACTTC.

This rearrangement joins TRBV5-5 to TRBJ2-3, with TRBD1 matching 8 bases. The CDR3 totals 14 residues. The V gene end was trimmed by 2 bases and the J gene end by 5 bases; junction bases not matched to a gene: 4. CDR1 SGHKS and CDR2 YYEKEE come from the germline V gene (reference sequence). The CDR3 DNA follows: TGTGCCAGCAGCTTAGAGACAGGGGTAGATACGCAGTATTTT. Translation gives CASSLETGVDTQYF.

The chain couples TRBV5-3 to TRBJ2-1; 11 positions match TRBD2. TRBV5-3 is an open reading frame, and its role is uncertain. CDR3 length: 16 amino acids. J gave up 4 bases and V 4 bases, and 7 bases lay outside the gene matches. The DNA for the CDR3 is TGTGCCAGAAGCGTTGCCGGGACTAGCGGTTACAATGAGCAGTTCTTC. This encodes CARSVAGTSGYNEQFF.

The chain links TRBV5-1 to TRBJ2-7; no clear D. The CDR3 has 14 residues. CDR1 and CDR2 (germline): SGHRS, YFSETQ. Trimming left V 0 bases short and J 5 bases short, with 12 bases between. CDR3: CASSLVAGSDEQYF. In nucleotides, the CDR3 is TGCGCCAGCAGCTTGGTCGCAGGTTCCGACGAGCAGTACTTC.

The gene calls are TRBV5-5 and TRBJ2-2; the D is unclear. V shed 0 bases and J shed 0 bases, with 6 bases lying between them. This CDR3 contains 15 residues. CDR1 SGHKS and CDR2 YYEKEE come from the germline V gene (reference sequence). The CDR3 protein is CASSLVFSNTGELFF. The DNA of the CDR3 is TGTGCCAGCAGCTTGGTTTTCTCGAACACCGGGGAGCTGTTTTTT.